A selection of T cell receptor beta chains follows, all from one sample in a study of CD8 T cells in ankylosing spondylitis. A single record per CDR3 protein comes from TCRdb applying MiXCR to the 5' RACE reads. Among 100,000 to 150,000 distinct CDR3 sequences listed, roughly an eighth were seen once. What was sequenced was blood, either unsorted or a sorted T cell fraction (not recorded which). These TCRs come from a female donor with ankylosing spondylitis or in good health (not recorded which). Both conserved end residues are part of each CDR3. D genes are given only for firm matches. Rows may omit the clone size; those that give it use once, few, many or a size class.

cdr3_aa cdr3_nt cdr3_length clone_size d_call j_call v_call
CAITRGLGTEAFF TGTGCCATCACCAGGGGGCTGGGCACTGAAGCTTTCTTT 13 many TRBD1 TRBJ1-1 TRBV10-3
CASTLQGRLADTQYF TGTGCCAGCACCCTACAGGGAAGGCTGGCAGATACGCAGTATTTT 15 NA NA TRBJ2-3 TRBV7-2
CASSFPRRPIDLCTQYF TGTGCCAGCAGCTTCCCGAGACGCCCGATTGACTTATGTACGCAGTATTTT 17 many NA TRBJ2-3 TRBV7-4
CASSVTGGESNEQFF TGCGCCAGCAGCGTTACCGGGGGGGAGAGTAATGAGCAGTTCTTC 15 NA TRBD2 TRBJ2-1 TRBV5-1
CANSREGLSNQPQHF TGCGCCAACAGCCGTGAGGGCCTCAGCAATCAGCCCCAGCATTTT 15 NA NA TRBJ1-5 TRBV4-1
CASSLGDRGNQPQHF TGTGCCAGCAGCTTAGGGGACAGGGGCAATCAGCCCCAGCATTTT 15 few TRBD1 TRBJ1-5 TRBV11-2
CASKLTGVSSYEQYF TGTGCCAGCAAGTTGACAGGAGTAAGCTCCTACGAGCAGTACTTC 15 NA NA TRBJ2-7 TRBV6-5
CSANRADSNQPQHF TGCAGTGCCAACAGGGCGGATAGCAATCAGCCCCAGCATTTT 14 many NA TRBJ1-5 TRBV20-1
CASSWTGTANQETQYF TGTGCCAGCAGCTGGACCGGGACAGCTAACCAAGAGACCCAGTACTTC 16 NA TRBD1 TRBJ2-5 TRBV5-5
CASSLVGGVDTQYF TGTGCCAGCAGTTTAGTAGGAGGTGTAGATACGCAGTATTTT 14 NA NA TRBJ2-3 TRBV27
CSARGRDRVRQYF TGCAGTGCTAGAGGGAGGGACAGGGTCAGGCAGTACTTC 13 NA TRBD1 TRBJ2-7 TRBV20-1
CASSLGTSGGTNEQFF TGTGCCAGCAGTTTAGGAACTAGCGGGGGGACAAATGAGCAGTTCTTC 16 many TRBD2 TRBJ2-1 TRBV12-3/TRBV12-4
CASSLLRQPQHF TGTGCCAGCAGTTTGCTGAGACAGCCCCAGCATTTT 12 many NA TRBJ1-5 TRBV28
CASSSRGFRGQGAFF TGTGCCAGCAGCTCCCGAGGATTTCGGGGGCAGGGAGCTTTCTTT 15 few NA TRBJ1-1 TRBV7-2
CSAKRAGDDTDTQYF TGCAGTGCCAAACGAGCGGGAGATGACACAGATACGCAGTATTTT 15 NA TRBD2 TRBJ2-3 TRBV20-1
CASSRGRGYNEQFF TGTGCCAGCTCAAGGGGGCGCGGCTACAATGAGCAGTTCTTC 14 many TRBD1 TRBJ2-1 TRBV6-1
CASSLMGSVSNQPQHF TGTGCCAGCAGCTTGATGGGGTCCGTAAGCAATCAGCCCCAGCATTTT 16 many NA TRBJ1-5 TRBV5-5
CASSHNPGQPGDTQYF TGTGCCAGCAGCCATAATCCGGGACAGCCGGGTGATACGCAGTATTTT 16 NA TRBD1 TRBJ2-3 TRBV4-2
CASRGTSGVQETQYF TGTGCCAGCAGAGGGACTAGCGGGGTTCAAGAGACCCAGTACTTC 15 many TRBD2 TRBJ2-5 TRBV2
CAHRQDRGTEAFF TGTGCCCACCGACAGGACCGGGGCACTGAAGCTTTCTTT 13 NA NA TRBJ1-1 TRBV30
CASSFTGQDTDTQYF TGTGCCAGCAGCTTTACGGGACAGGACACAGATACGCAGTATTTT 15 many TRBD1 TRBJ2-3 TRBV7-2
CASSNRDRGTDTQYF TGTGCCAGCAGCAACCGGGACAGGGGAACAGATACGCAGTATTTT 15 few TRBD1 TRBJ2-3 TRBV11-2
CSATGVPNTEAFF TGCAGTGCTACCGGGGTCCCGAACACTGAAGCTTTCTTT 13 few NA TRBJ1-1 TRBV20-1
CASSLVGGAPGELFF TGTGCCAGCAGCTTAGTGGGAGGGGCACCCGGGGAGCTGTTTTTT 15 NA TRBD2 TRBJ2-2 TRBV7-2
CASSLELAGAYEQYF TGCGCCAGCAGCTTGGAGCTAGCGGGAGCCTACGAGCAGTACTTC 15 many TRBD2 TRBJ2-7 TRBV5-1
CASSGGAAYNEQFF TGTGCCAGCAGCGGGGGGGCGGCCTACAATGAGCAGTTCTTC 14 NA NA TRBJ2-1 TRBV9
CASSPRGFTGELFF TGTGCCAGCAGTCCCCGTGGTTTCACCGGGGAGCTGTTTTTT 14 many NA TRBJ2-2 TRBV12-3/TRBV12-4
CSATGQGNTGELFF TGCAGTGCGACGGGACAGGGGAACACCGGGGAGCTGTTTTTT 14 many TRBD1 TRBJ2-2 TRBV20-1
CSAAGTEAVSTKNIQYF TGCAGCGCCGCCGGGACAGAAGCGGTTTCGACCAAAAACATTCAGTACTTC 17 many TRBD1 TRBJ2-4 TRBV29-1
CASTPTQLPTYNEQFF TGTGCCAGTACCCCAACGCAGTTGCCGACCTACAATGAGCAGTTCTTC 16 NA NA TRBJ2-1 TRBV19
CASRPGLQETQYF TGTGCCAGCAGACCGGGACTTCAAGAGACCCAGTACTTC 13 few NA TRBJ2-5 TRBV7-8
CASSLGIRAGFNEQFF TGTGCCAGCAGCTTAGGGATTAGGGCGGGTTTCAATGAGCAGTTCTTC 16 many NA TRBJ2-1 TRBV7-9
CASSQTVLLTVNNEQFF TGTGCCAGCAGCCAGACGGTACTGTTGACTGTAAACAATGAGCAGTTCTTC 17 many NA TRBJ2-1 TRBV11-2
CASSLGGGNEQFF TGTGCCAGCAGCTTAGGGGGAGGCAATGAGCAGTTCTTC 13 NA NA TRBJ2-1 TRBV7-8
CASSPRSLAGVSEQFF TGTGCCAGCAGCCCCCGGAGTCTAGCGGGAGTGTCTGAGCAGTTCTTC 16 many TRBD2 TRBJ2-1 TRBV7-9
CATSDLRAFVDQPQHF TGTGCCACCAGTGATCTCAGAGCCTTTGTTGATCAGCCCCAGCATTTT 16 many NA TRBJ1-5 TRBV24-1
CASSKVGTDTQYF TGTGCCAGTAGCAAAGTTGGTACAGATACGCAGTATTTT 13 few NA TRBJ2-3 TRBV19
CASREGLLYEQYF TGTGCCAGCAGAGAGGGACTGCTCTACGAGCAGTACTTC 13 NA NA TRBJ2-7 TRBV2
CASSLNGNYEQYF TGTGCCAGCAGTTTGAACGGTAACTACGAGCAGTACTTC 13 many NA TRBJ2-7 TRBV12-3/TRBV12-4
CASSLVLSTLDTQYF TGTGCCAGCAGCTTAGTCCTGTCGACACTAGATACGCAGTATTTT 15 few NA TRBJ2-3 TRBV7-9
CASNFGYGDEQFF TGCGCCAGCAATTTCGGGTACGGGGATGAGCAGTTCTTC 13 many NA TRBJ2-1 TRBV5-1